The sequence of this TCR beta chain was determined in a study of tumor and adjacent non-tumor tissue in lung cancer. Study background: Patients comprised 12 adenocarcinoma, 2 squamous cell carcinoma and 1 small cell lung cancer.

Looked up from germline, CDR1 is SGHNT and CDR2 is YENEEA. With termini counted, the CDR3 has 16 amino acids. In regard to this clonotype: Its target is not known. A read error is likely, as this CDR3 ends without the conserved phenylalanine or tryptophan. Because the CDR3's place on the DNA is in doubt, the DNA is left out and the CDR3 is given as listed by TCRdb.

A modified ARM-PCR protocol with three rounds of nested PCR amplified TCRbeta. TCRdb reprocessed the multiplex PCR reads with MiXCR, giving one entry per CDR3 protein. The profile shows under 100,000 distinct CDR3 sequences, around 59% of them singletons. RNA was extracted from bulk tissue without any cell sorting. General study results and limits: Patients with more diverse tumor TCRs had worse survival.

The sample was lung tumor tissue. The origin of this receptor is a man in his sixties or seventies with non-small cell lung cancer. The J gene is TRBJ1-1, the V gene TRBV11-3; TRBD1, the D gene given by the table, was not confirmed from the DNA. CDR3 sequence reads: CASSRSGTIMNTETFY.